The entry that follows covers one TCR beta chain sequence. Its target is unknown. This sample is part of a study of cytomegalovirus exposure and HLA in healthy donors. Study results and caveats: Earlier findings revealed that most TCR beta V segments proved productive either about 87% or about 30% of the time. A list of roughly 180 TCR beta chains associated with cytomegalovirus was given. Sequences of the TCR beta chain were said to predict the HLA-A and HLA-B alleles of most subjects accurately. By HLA locus, TCR association rates varied in a later analysis, with DRB1 showing the most and HLA-C the fewest.

This PCR relied on a set of 60 Vbeta primers and 13 Jbeta primers. Libraries were prepared by immunoSEQ multiplex PCR; TCRdb keeps only in-frame clonotypes and omits some of them. The repertoire table contains approximately 170,000 clones. CDR3 length: 16 amino acids. Looked up from germline, CDR1 is LGHNT and CDR2 is FRNRAP. Trimming removed 0 bases from V and 6 bases from J, with 15 bases in between. Sequencing was done on a sample of PBMCs. The clonotype comes from a woman aged 18-29 years in good health and CMV-seropositive. The chain combines TRBV12-5 with TRBJ2-1; a possible D gene is TRBD1 (6 bases). The CDR3 bases are TGTGCTAGTGGTTTGGTACTGGGGCAGGGGCCCAATGAGCAGTTCTTC. Translation: CASGLVLGQGPNEQFF.